This paragraph covers one TCR beta chain sequence. Its target is not known. Primers for the PCR totalled 60 Vbeta and 13 Jbeta. Sequencing used immunoSEQ multiplex PCR; TCRdb keeps in-frame clones, though not all of them. This table holds approximately 140,000 clones, about three quarters found once. The source of the sample is a study of cytomegalovirus exposure and HLA in healthy donors. About the study: Earlier, roughly 180 million T cells were analyzed, and fewer than 120 million unique TCR beta sequences were found among them.

Overall study results and limits: In vitro data verified a few CMV-associated chains as specific for CMV antigens. Previously analyzed data showed that most TCR beta V segments were productive at a frequency of about 90% or about 30%. Some highly shared sequence variants likely arose as a pipeline artifact.

The CDR3 sequence is 16 residues long. J lost 4 bases, V lost 0 bases, and 5 bases had no gene match. Germline loops: CDR1 LNHNV, CDR2 YYDKDF (reference sequence). The chain recombines TRBV15 with TRBJ1-1; TRBD1 matches 10 bases. The TCR was taken from a human donor in good health. The sample comprised PBMCs. As DNA, the CDR3 is TGTGCCACCAGCAGAGATAGGACAGGGGGTAGCACTGAAGCTTTCTTT. Translating gives CATSRDRTGGSTEAFF.